This T cell receptor (beta chain) was observed in a study of cytomegalovirus exposure and HLA in healthy donors. Findings of the study overall: The availability of immune exposure information extended only to CMV serostatus.

The CDR3 is made up of 14 amino acids. Trimming removed 2 bases from V and 7 bases from J; junction bases left unmatched: 4. CDR1 is MGHRA and CDR2 is YSYEKL in the germline V gene. As regards this clone: Antigen unknown.

A multiplex PCR was run with 60 Vbeta primers and 13 Jbeta primers. The data were produced by immunoSEQ multiplex PCR, yet TCRdb's version contains in-frame clones alone and is incomplete. The repertoire holds about 160,000 clones, with 80% to 90% as singletons. Each of the donors was a healthy bone marrow donor. The gene calls are TRBV4-1 and TRBJ2-3, with TRBD2 matching over 9 bases. The sequence was obtained from a young man in good health and CMV-seronegative. Sequenced material: PBMCs. CDR3 in DNA: TGCGCCAGCAGCCAACCTCTAGCGGGGCATACGCAGTATTTT. It yields the protein CASSQPLAGHTQYF.